This T cell receptor beta chain was sequenced in a study of blood T cell repertoires in COVID-19. Under the authors' procedure: Reference gene primer amplification in the assay estimated nucleated cell counts. Repertoires were generated with immunoSEQ multiplex PCR, while TCRdb's copy carries only in-frame clones and drops some. The DNA was the basis for D and trimming; V, J and clone size are from that table. The sample records approximately 250,000 clones, about 86% being singletons. This TCR came from a young man with active or convalescent COVID-19. The specimen was peripheral blood.

Here the CDR3 reads CASSSTGSLAFF. CDR3 DNA sequence: TGTGCCAGCAGCTCAACAGGGAGTTTGGCTTTCTTT. The chain couples TRBV7-2 to TRBJ1-1; possibly TRBD1 for D (6 bases). This CDR3 has 12 amino acids. The V gene's germline CDR1 is SGHTA and CDR2 FQGNSA. Trimming pared 4 bases from V and 11 bases from J, leaving 14 bases between.